These T cell receptor beta chains were read from a single sample in a study of response to subunit inactivated influenza vaccine. TCRdb called the RT-PCR reads again in MiXCR, with one record for every CDR3 protein. The top ten hold 25% to 35% of the sample, which has some 200,000 distinct CDR3 sequences, 10% to 15% seen once. These data also formed part of another study, on T cells expressing NK-cell markers.

The source was CD8+ T cells sorted from PBMCs, collected 11 to 12 days after vaccination. The source is a man over 45 who received an inactivated influenza vaccine. CDR3s include the opening cysteine and the closing phenylalanine or tryptophan. A D gene is named only where the DNA matches it firmly. A row's size may be missing; if present it is once, few, many or a size class.

j_call d_call clone_size v_call cdr3_nt cdr3_aa
TRBJ2-1 - many TRBV4-1 TGCGCCAGCAGCCAAGTTTCAGGGTTCAATGAGCAGTTCTTC CASSQVSGFNEQFF
TRBJ2-7 - - TRBV4-3 TGCGCCAGCAGCCAAAGCGGCTCGAGCTCCTACGAGCAGTACTTC CASSQSGSSSYEQYF
TRBJ2-3 TRBD2 few TRBV7-8 TGTGCCAGCAGCTTAGACCTAGCGGGAGTCACAGATACGCAGTATTTT CASSLDLAGVTDTQYF
TRBJ1-5 TRBD1 - TRBV19 TGTGCCAGTAGCCACCAAGGGACAGGGAATCAGCCCCAGCATTTT CASSHQGTGNQPQHF
TRBJ2-1 TRBD1 - TRBV10-3 TGTGCCATCAGTGTCCGGGACAGCACCTACAATGAGCAGTTCTTC CAISVRDSTYNEQFF
TRBJ2-1 - few TRBV7-9 TGTGCCAGCAGCCCAACGCACGGGGACAATGAGCAGTTCTTC CASSPTHGDNEQFF
TRBJ2-5 TRBD2 - TRBV2 TGTGCCAGCAGTGTAATCGGTCTAGCGGGAGCAGAGACCCAGTACTTC CASSVIGLAGAETQYF
TRBJ2-5 TRBD1 - TRBV27 TGTGCCAGCAGTCCAAACACAGGGGGCGGGGAGACCCAGTACTTC CASSPNTGGGETQYF
TRBJ2-3 TRBD1 - TRBV10-1 TGCGCCAGCAGTGAGTCGACAGGGGATACGCAGTATTTT CASSESTGDTQYF
TRBJ2-7 TRBD1 - TRBV6-5 TGTGCCAGCAGTTACGGACAGGGGGCCGAGCAGTACTTC CASSYGQGAEQYF
TRBJ2-5 TRBD2 - TRBV11-2 TGTGCCAGCAGCTCCACGGTGGGAGGGCCGGGGGAGACCCAGTACTTC CASSSTVGGPGETQYF
TRBJ1-1 - - TRBV27 TGTGCCAGCAGTTTGTACGTTGGAAACACTGAAGCTTTCTTT CASSLYVGNTEAFF
TRBJ1-1 - - TRBV4-2 TGTGCCAGCAGCTCGTGGACAGCGAACACTGAAGCTTTCTTT CASSSWTANTEAFF
TRBJ2-1 TRBD2 - TRBV2 TGTGCCAGCCCAGATAGCGGGAGGGGCTCCTACAATGAGCAGTTCTTC CASPDSGRGSYNEQFF
TRBJ1-1 - few TRBV6-5 TGTGCCAGCAGTTACTCGCATGCGGGGTACACTGAAGCTTTCTTT CASSYSHAGYTEAFF
TRBJ2-2 - few TRBV12-3/TRBV12-4 TGTGCCAGCAGTCCCACTTGGGGGGCCCACACCGGGGAGCTGTTTTTT CASSPTWGAHTGELFF
TRBJ2-7 - few TRBV6-5 TGTGCCAGCAGTTACTCGGTCAGCGGAGGGGGACTTCCATTTTACGAGCAGTACTTC CASSYSVSGGGLPFYEQYF
TRBJ2-4 - few TRBV25-1 TGTGCCAGCACCGACCAGGGGCAATTCTTC CASTDQGQFF
TRBJ2-3 - few TRBV20-1 TGCAGTGCTAGTTCAGTTTCGCAGTATTTT CSASSVSQYF
TRBJ2-7 - many TRBV29-1 TGCAGCGTTGAAGATGGGAGCCGGTACGAGCAGTACTTC CSVEDGSRYEQYF
TRBJ2-3 TRBD2 many TRBV6-1 TGTGCCAGCTTTGGCGGGGGGACCACAGATACGCAGTATTTT CASFGGGTTDTQYF
TRBJ1-5 - - TRBV11-2 TGTGCCAGCAGCCAGGACAGTGTGGTGAATCAGCCCCAGCATTTT CASSQDSVVNQPQHF
TRBJ2-1 TRBD2 many TRBV11-2 TGTGCCAGCAGCTTAGCCGGGGGGGTCGGAAATGAGCAGTTCTTC CASSLAGGVGNEQFF
TRBJ2-3 - - TRBV7-8 TGTGCCAGCAGCTTACCTCCCCAGGGAGATTGGACAGATACGCAGTATTTT CASSLPPQGDWTDTQYF
TRBJ2-7 - few TRBV28 TGTGCCAGCAGTTCAGAACCACACTCCTACGAGCAGTACTTC CASSSEPHSYEQYF
TRBJ1-3 - - TRBV12-3/TRBV12-4 TGTGCCAGCAGTTTGTACGGTGGAAACACCATATATTTT CASSLYGGNTIYF
TRBJ2-2 TRBD2 - TRBV6-5 TGTGCCAGCAGTTACCAGCGGGAGGGCACCGGGGAGCTGTTTTTT CASSYQREGTGELFF
TRBJ1-3 - - TRBV10-3 TGTGCCATCAGTGACCCCGGTGGCTCTGGAAACACCATATATTTT CAISDPGGSGNTIYF
TRBJ2-1 TRBD2 many TRBV7-9 TGTGCCAGCAGCCCGGGACTAGCGGTACCCCCCTACAATGAGCAGTTCTTC CASSPGLAVPPYNEQFF
TRBJ1-5 - few TRBV7-9 TGTGCCAGCAGCTCCCCCGGGATCAATCAGCCCCAGCATTTT CASSSPGINQPQHF
TRBJ2-7 TRBD2 few TRBV28 TGTGCCAGCAGTCCTCGGACTAGCGGGATAATTGCCCGCTCCTACGAGCAGTACTTC CASSPRTSGIIARSYEQYF
TRBJ2-7 - - TRBV3-1 TGTGCCAGCAGCCCGGGTTCCTACTACGAGCAGTACTTC CASSPGSYYEQYF
TRBJ2-7 - - TRBV5-5 TGTGCCAGCAGCCCGCGGGATTTCTACGAGCAGTACTTC CASSPRDFYEQYF
TRBJ2-1 - - TRBV20-1 TGCAGTGCCACCGCTAGTGAGCAGTTCTTC CSATASEQFF
TRBJ2-7 TRBD2 few TRBV29-1 TGCAGCGTAACAATAGCGGGGCTGTCCTACGAGCAGTACTTC CSVTIAGLSYEQYF
TRBJ2-7 - - TRBV6-2/TRBV6-3 TGTGCCAGCAGTTACTTTCTACAGGGGAGGAACGAGCAGTACTTC CASSYFLQGRNEQYF
TRBJ2-7 - few TRBV20-1 TGCAGTGCGGACGATAAGGGCGCGCTCGGTTACGAGCAGTACTTC CSADDKGALGYEQYF
TRBJ2-3 TRBD2 - TRBV2 TGTGCCAGCAGTGAGGCGGGAGGGGATACGCAGTATTTT CASSEAGGDTQYF
TRBJ2-2 TRBD1 few TRBV11-2 TGTGCCAGCAGCTTTTCACAGGGGATCGGGGAGCTGTTTTTT CASSFSQGIGELFF
TRBJ2-1 TRBD2 many TRBV11-1 TGTGCCAGCAGCTGGGGATGGGGCCTACTAGCGGGAGAGGGGAATGAGCAGTTCTTC CASSWGWGLLAGEGNEQFF
TRBJ1-2 TRBD1 few TRBV10-3 TGTGCCATCAACCCCATGGGGACAGGGGGCGGCTACACCTTC CAINPMGTGGGYTF
TRBJ1-2 - many TRBV5-1 TGCGCCAGCAGCTTCGGGTTCGGCACAGCGAACTATGGCTACACCTTC CASSFGFGTANYGYTF
TRBJ2-7 - few TRBV10-2 TGCGCCAGCAGTGGGGAGAAGGAGGGGCGCGAGCAGTACTTC CASSGEKEGREQYF
TRBJ2-3 TRBD1 - TRBV28 TGTGCCAGCAGTTTTTTATCGACAGGGGGCCCTACAGATACGCAGTATTTT CASSFLSTGGPTDTQYF
TRBJ2-2 TRBD2 - TRBV4-3 TGCGCCAGCAAACAGGGACTAGCAGCGAACACCGGGGAGCTGTTTTTT CASKQGLAANTGELFF
TRBJ2-7 TRBD1 - TRBV10-3 TGTGCCATCAGTCAGTCAACAGGGGGCTACGAGCAGTACTTC CAISQSTGGYEQYF
TRBJ2-1 TRBD2 - TRBV25-1 TGTGCCAGCAGTGAATGGGGACTAGCGGAGGGTAACAATGAGCAGTTCTTC CASSEWGLAEGNNEQFF
TRBJ1-2 - - TRBV20-1 TGCAGTGGCCCCGTCCGAACTACGAGCTATGGCTACACCTTC CSGPVRTTSYGYTF
TRBJ2-7 TRBD2 - TRBV7-8 TGTGCCAGCAGCCACCCCGGGACTAGCGGAGGTTACGAGCAGTACTTC CASSHPGTSGGYEQYF
TRBJ1-2 TRBD1 few TRBV6-5 TGTGCCAGCAGTGACGCAGGGGGTGGCTACACCTTC CASSDAGGGYTF
TRBJ2-7 TRBD2 many TRBV29-1 TGCAGCGTTGATAGAGGTGGTTCTAGCGGGCAATACGAGCAGTACTTC CSVDRGGSSGQYEQYF
TRBJ2-1 - - TRBV7-9 TGTGCCAGCAGCCTAGGCGGACATGAGCAGTTCTTC CASSLGGHEQFF
TRBJ2-3 TRBD1 few TRBV18 TGTGCCAGCTCATCAATTCCGGGACAGGGATTTGATACGCAGTATTTT CASSSIPGQGFDTQYF